These T cell receptor beta chains were read from a single sample in a study of siplizumab effects on memory and regulatory T cells. TCRdb keeps only in-frame clones here, not all; method: immunoSEQ multiplex PCR. The table shows roughly 120,000 clones, with roughly 92% occurring only once. The specimen was CD4+ T cells sorted from blood. All receptors come from a human donor in good health. Each CDR3 is given with its conserved first and last residue. A D gene is named only where the DNA matches it firmly. Not every row has a clone size; where given, it reads once, few, many or a size class.

clone size,V gene,J gene,D gene,CDR3 protein,CDR3 DNA
once,TRBV19,TRBJ2-2,-,CASSTVGVSAAGELFF,TGTGCCAGTAGTACGGTGGGAGTGTCTGCGGCCGGGGAGCTGTTTTTT
-,TRBV5-1,TRBJ2-7,TRBD2,CASSLIGGENEQYF,TGCGCCAGCAGCTTGATCGGGGGGGAAAACGAGCAGTACTTC
-,TRBV9,TRBJ1-5,-,CASSVDGDPNQPQHF,TGTGCCAGCAGCGTAGATGGGGACCCCAATCAGCCCCAGCATTTT
-,TRBV19,TRBJ1-5,-,CASSIGRARSNQPQHF,TGTGCCAGTAGTATAGGCAGGGCGAGGAGCAATCAGCCCCAGCATTTT
-,TRBV27,TRBJ1-6,-,CATGPTGLVSPLHF,TGTGCCACCGGACCGACAGGTTTGGTTTCACCCCTCCACTTT
-,TRBV10-1,TRBJ2-5,-,CASSENGQETQYF,TGCGCCAGCAGTGAGAACGGTCAAGAGACCCAGTACTTC
-,TRBV14,TRBJ1-2,-,CASSQVGLSGIYGYTF,TGTGCCAGCAGCCAAGTGGGGTTATCAGGGATCTATGGCTACACCTTC
-,TRBV7-2,TRBJ2-3,TRBD2,CASSLLAGGGVTDTQYF,TGTGCCAGCAGCTTACTAGCGGGAGGTGGGGTCACAGATACGCAGTATTTT
-,TRBV5-6,TRBJ1-3,-,CASSLGRGNTIYF,TGTGCCAGCAGCTTGGGTCGGGGAAACACCATATATTTT
-,TRBV5-6,TRBJ1-4,TRBD1,CASSFLGQSTATNEKLFF,TGTGCCAGCAGCTTTTTGGGACAGTCGACAGCAACTAATGAAAAACTGTTTTTT